Following are 3 T cell receptor beta chains from one sample sequenced in a study of tumor-infiltrating lymphocytes in primary liver carcinoma. TCR beta cDNA was reverse-transcribed from about 0.45 ug of total RNA. The reaction used a constant-region primer and ProtoScript II reverse transcriptase. Slightly modified ARM-PCR, run as three nested multiplex PCR rounds, produced the TCR beta libraries. With TRBV1-TRBV30 forward primers and a C-beta reverse primer, the first two PCR rounds were run for around 10 cycles each. TCRdb recomputed calls from the multiplex PCR reads with MiXCR, one row per CDR3 protein. The data hold 65,000 to 90,000 distinct CDR3 sequences, with approximately 77% observed a single time. Between about 20 and 30 mg of unsorted bulk tissue served as the source from which RNA and DNA were co-extracted. Material: liver tumor tissue from sampling region 1. Specified subset: tumor region T1, superior pole. These receptors all stem from a middle-aged man with primary liver carcinoma and hepatitis B virus infection.

On this clonotype itself: With a much larger clone just one base away, this may be a read error. The rearrangement joins TRBV28 to TRBJ1-5, with a tentative D call TRBD1 (5 bases). The germline gives CDR1 MDHEN, CDR2 SYDVKM. V was cut by 5 bases and J by 5 bases, with 13 bases left in between. CDR3 length: 14 residues. The CDR3 here is CASSPPQADQPQHF. In nucleotides, the CDR3 is TGTGCCAGCAGTCCCCCACAGGCGGATCAGCCCCAGCATTTT.

Points on this clonotype: Since no conserved phenylalanine or tryptophan closes the CDR3, a read error is the likely cause. CDR3 in amino acids: CASCTGAGELFL. CDR3 bases: TGTGCCAGCTGCACAGGGGCCGGGGAGCTGTTTTTG. This chain uses TRBV12-3 or TRBV12-4 with TRBJ2-2, with 7 bases fitting TRBD1. The V gene end was trimmed by 8 bases and the J gene end by 6 bases; junction bases not matched to a gene: 3. There are 12 residues in the CDR3.

On this clonotype itself: One end of the junction does not line up with germline, which may come from a read error. The gene calls are TRBV28 and TRBJ2-1; 12 nucleotides agree with TRBD2. This CDR3 has 19 amino acids. The germline V gene has CDR1 MDHEN and CDR2 SYDVKM. The CDR3 region has the DNA TGTGTCAGCAGCAAACCTGGACTAGCGGGACTCGGGGGCTACAATGAGCAGTTCTTC. Translating gives CVSSKPGLAGLGGYNEQFF.